This T cell receptor beta chain is from a study of CD8+CD57+ T cells in acquired aplastic anemia. To note about this clonotype: Its target is not known.

Genomic DNA was employed as the template in profiling TCR beta VDJ and CDR3. TCRdb re-analysed the reads in MiXCR, keeping a single row per CDR3 protein. The sample yields approximately 45,000 distinct CDR3 sequences, around 69% seen once. Looked up from germline, CDR1 is SNHLY and CDR2 is FYNNEI. There are 12 residues in the CDR3. The germline V and J ends were trimmed by 7 bases and 5 bases, with 11 bases remaining between them. Study findings and constraints: Researchers report that twenty-nine CD8+ CDR3 sequences appeared in both patients and controls.

This receptor was obtained from a human donor in good health, serving as a control. Input material: sorted CD4+, CD8+, or CD8+CD57+ T cells (not recorded which) from PBMCs. The chain uses TRBV2 and TRBJ1-1; D gene uncertain. The DNA of the CDR3 is TGTGCCAGCAATCTGGGTGGAACTGAAGCTTTCTTT. The encoded protein is CASNLGGTEAFF.